This record concerns one T cell receptor (beta chain) sequence. This clone was counted a single time. There is no known antigen for this receptor. No clone much larger than this one lies a single base away; base qualities are absent. These data belong to a study of cytomegalovirus exposure and HLA in healthy donors (dated by TCRdb to 2016 to 2017). About the full investigation: An earlier analysis of some 500 of the donors reported about 250 Gb of sequence data and some 120 million unique TCR beta sequences from about 200 million T cells. Class I and class II HLA loci were covered by the typing at four-digit resolution. High-throughput TCR immunosequencing, statistical association of individual TCRs with disease status, and machine learning were combined to predict cytomegalovirus infection status. An early release covering over 500 HLA-typed donors comprised 300 to 350 gigabases of sequencing data and around 85 million unique TCR sequences. Several DR-DQ haplotypes were treated as single units for association and clustering because of strong linkage in the cohort. Donor age, sex, ethnicity and CMV serostatus were collected together with the repertoire data. Of the 350 to 450 genotyped donors, roughly 80% fell in the genetic ancestry cluster associated with self-reported Caucasian donors. The number of donors typed differed by locus, with about 620-630 for A, B, C, DRB1 and DQB1, more than 500 for DQA1, 600 to 610 for DPA1, and roughly 450 for DPB1. In addition to the first cohort of approximately 670 subjects, a separate validation cohort of about 120 different subjects was used. All discovery cohort repertoires had been generated on a single sequencing platform. Using immunosequencing, the study profiled T cell repertoires from 550 to 750 subjects and related those repertoires to cytomegalovirus serostatus. Among about 410 genotyped donors of the cohort, an average of roughly 230,000 unique TCR beta nucleotide sequences was sequenced per donor, of which about 19% were non-productive. The later analysis used no new phenotypic data to find candidate immune exposures, relying instead on TCR beta sequences and their occurrence across donors. In a later genetic analysis, genome-wide SNP genotypes for about 55% of the roughly 670 donors were used, and that subset was treated as a discovery cohort. The aim of the study was to test whether cataloging public T cell receptors could identify signatures of past pathogen exposure. To decide whether each TCR beta V gene segment behaved as functional or pseudogenic, an earlier analysis of approximately 600 of the donors relied on high-throughput TCR beta sequencing. In a later analysis, previously published TCR beta repertoires from 550 to 750 donors were re-analyzed and high-resolution HLA genotyping was added so that TCR occurrence patterns could be studied.

Libraries were built with the immunoSEQ multiplex PCR assay. A mixture of 60 forward primers for TCR Vbeta segments and 13 reverse primers for TCR Jbeta segments was used in the multiplex PCR. The CDR3 region of rearranged TCR beta genes was amplified from genomic DNA with a multiplex PCR assay. The amplified TCR beta libraries were sequenced on the Illumina HiSeq System as 87-base-pair reads. In the paper's pipeline: Across the 670 or so repertoires, a later analysis counted about 81 million unique TCR beta chains, about 10 million of which were shared by at least two donors. Raw reads were error-corrected and collapsed into unique sequences with a nearest-neighbor algorithm that merged closely related sequences to remove PCR and sequencing errors. V, D and J gene segments were assigned by aligning CDR3 sequences to IMGT reference sequences. For a sequence to be retained, a match of at least six nucleotides to both a V gene segment and a J gene segment was required. A rearrangement was called productive if the CDR3 had no stop codons and remained in frame with V and J, and every other rearrangement was called non-productive. CDR3 was defined by IMGT convention, running from the second conserved V-encoded cysteine to the conserved J-encoded phenylalanine. Sequences without an unambiguous match to a single V gene segment were excluded from the earlier analysis of about 600 of the donors. An earlier analysis of 587 of the donors called V segments functional above 56.7% productive rearrangements and segregating when the between-donor standard deviation exceeded 5%. A statistical classification framework was developed to diagnose cytomegalovirus status using the catalog of TCR beta chain sequences. V and J gene assignment, in a later analysis, came from comparing TCR nucleotide sequences with IMGT/GENE-DB human TR gene sequences. In a later analysis, CDR3 sequences and most-parsimonious VDJ recombination scenarios were assigned using the TCRdist pipeline. In a later analysis, each TCR beta chain was defined by its CDR3 amino acid sequence together with its V-gene family, and reads without a unique V-gene family were excluded. In a later analysis, 550 to 650 highly shared, low-generation-probability nucleotide sequences were removed to address suspected cross-contamination and a sequencing artifact. A later analysis calculated a clonal expansion index for each public chain from normalized within-repertoire ranks of inferred template counts. Generation probabilities in a later analysis came from a VDJ recombination model fitted to out-of-frame rearrangements, and those results were checked against IGoR. A later analysis scored TCR-TCR, TCR-HLA and TCR-CMV co-occurrence with hypergeometric tests, applying a repertoire-size bias correction to TCR pairs. A later analysis estimated false discovery rates by permuting HLA or CMV assignments 20 times. A later analysis grouped co-occurring TCRs with DBSCAN, adding TCRdist sequence similarity when clustering within HLA-allele-positive subsets. Repertoires with fewer than 30,000 or more than 120,000 public chains, plus five repertoires with anomalous nucleotide sharing, were excluded from co-occurrence clustering. The table comes from immuneACCESS by way of TCRdb, which keeps in-frame sequences with V and J called. Part of the clones is missing from these tables; in studies checked, under half for an unresolved V gene and the rest for unknown reasons. From that table come the V and J calls and clone size; the DNA was used to work out D and trimming. The sample table contains 100,000 to 150,000 clones; only one count was recorded for 70% to 80% of them. The ten largest account for more than 1.5% of the sample.

Summary of the overall study and its limitations: While some public TCRs were present in many individuals, most TCR sequences turned up only very rarely across donors. A further reported finding was that TCR beta sequences accurately predicted the HLA-A and HLA-B alleles for most subjects in the first cohort. Because some donors lacked HLA typing at each locus, the association tests relied only on the typed subset. The only immune exposure information available for the cohort was CMV serostatus. When HLA alleles, especially DR and DQ, strongly co-occurred, TCR associations were difficult to assign to individual alleles. The 87-base-pair reads could not distinguish some IMGT-functional V segments, including TRBV6-2 and TRBV6-3, so those segments were excluded. The study listed 150 to 200 TCR beta chains as associated with cytomegalovirus. This cohort had only TCR beta chains sequenced, and the lack of alpha or paired-chain data limited which features could be detected. According to a later analysis, parvovirus B19, influenza, CMV and Epstein-Barr virus appeared linked to several top co-occurrence clusters. Cytomegalovirus status was reported to be diagnosed by the classifier with high specificity and sensitivity in both the original and validation cohorts. A cluster of highly shared sequence variants was judged likely to be a technical artifact of the sequencing pipeline. It was suggested by the authors that the approach could potentially be generalized to other disease states and immunological phenotypes. According to a later genetic analysis, donors in an Asian-associated ancestry cluster had fewer N-insertions in productive TCRs than the approximately 610-donor mean. The earlier analysis of around 600 of the donors excluded some 15 rarely observed V segments, including chromosome 9 orphons, because counts were too low. Broadly in line with IMGT annotations, most TCR beta V segments showed up in productive rearrangements about 90% or about 30% of the time in an earlier analysis of several hundred of the donors. Sequencing depth was assumed to be roughly uniform across donors in the presence/absence analyses, though that assumption may not hold. V-gene and J-gene trimming of TCR beta chains was associated with a missense DCLRE1C variant in a later genetic analysis, and the association was replicated in an independent cohort. Specific HLA alleles were associated with 15,000 to 20,000 TCR beta sequences at a false discovery rate of 0.05 in a later analysis. In a later analysis, most CMV-associated TCR beta chains were found to appear HLA-restricted, with HLA associations seemingly driven largely by CMV exposure. In a later analysis, HLA-associated TCR beta chains showed more clonal expansion and lower generation probabilities than non-associated chains that were equally common. In vitro tests confirmed that a few of the cytomegalovirus-associated TCR beta chains recognize cytomegalovirus antigens. In a later analysis, the rate of TCR association differed among HLA loci, with DRB1 alleles having the most associated TCRs and HLA-C alleles having the fewest. Correlated functional status among segregating V segments might be attributable to linkage disequilibrium, but an unknown experimental factor could not be ruled out.

The cohort comprised fewer than 750 healthy bone marrow donors. At the time of sampling, all cohort members were nominally healthy, though unrecorded immune exposures were likely present. The donor was CMV seronegative and was included in the group of a few hundred seronegative cohort members. Each donor provided a peripheral blood sample, and peripheral blood mononuclear cells were used for TCR beta sequencing. The Qiagen DNeasy Blood Extraction Kit was used to extract genomic DNA from the blood cell samples. Via the germline V gene, CDR1 is MNHEY and CDR2 SVGAGI. Trimming takes 10 bases off V and 4 bases off J; junction bases not matched to a gene: 10. CDR3 length: 14 amino acids, cysteine to phenylalanine. Only CDR3 DNA remains: 42 bases, in frame from the first base.

What was sequenced was PBMCs. The sequence links TRBV6-5 to TRBJ1-1, and 9 bases in between align with TRBD1. The sequence was collected from a man aged 50 to 59 in good health and CMV-seronegative. The base sequence is TGTGCCACGCGGACAGGGGCCGTGAGCACTGAAGCTTTCTTT. Protein translation: CATRTGAVSTEAFF.